Presented here are 12 T cell receptor beta chains from one specimen sequenced in a study of Graves' ophthalmopathy and Graves' hyperthyroidism. Researchers took RNA transcripts and amplified TCR beta CDR3 regions from them. First-round RT-PCR employed HTBI primers, with a second-round multiplex PCR after it. MiXCR was run by TCRdb on the multiplex PCR reads, yielding one entry per CDR3 protein. The table has 52,000 or so distinct CDR3 sequences, approximately 50% seen once. The sequenced sample was peripheral blood. These receptors originate from an adult woman with Graves' ophthalmopathy.

This clonotype was detected once. The chain recombines TRBV20-1 with TRBJ2-6; D not certain. The CDR3 runs to 11 residues. From germline, CDR1 is DFQATT and CDR2 SNEGSKA (reference sequence). Trimming cost V 4 bases and J 15 bases, with 13 bases left between them. The CDR3 nucleotides are TGCAGTGCTACAGGCCTACAGAGCCTGACTTTC. Protein: CSATGLQSLTF.

This clonotype showed up many times. The V gene is TRBV5-5, the J gene TRBJ2-2; D gene uncertain. Germline CDR1 is SGHKS and CDR2 is YYEKEE (reference sequence). CDR3 length: 16 amino acids. V was shortened by 2 bases and J by 2 bases, with 13 bases between the two germline ends. The CDR3 loop reads CASSFGSGPNTGELFF. In DNA, the CDR3 is TGTGCCAGCAGCTTTGGGTCAGGACCTAACACCGGGGAGCTGTTTTTT.

By sample share, this clonotype is medium-sized. The J gene is TRBJ2-7, the V gene TRBV25-1; TRBD2 matches 12 bases. V lost 9 bases to trimming and J lost 3 bases; unmatched junction nucleotides: 9. The CDR3 spans 15 residues. The germline V gene has CDR1 MGHDK and CDR2 SYGVNS. CDR3 coding DNA: TGTGCCAGTACAGAGCTAGCGGGAGGGCACTACGAGCAGTACTTC. It is translated as CASTELAGGHYEQYF.

The chain carries TRBV10-1 and TRBJ2-3; D is perhaps TRBD1 (6 bases). This CDR3 contains 13 residues. V was trimmed by 9 bases and J by 3 bases, leaving 13 bases between them. CDR1 and CDR2 (germline): WNHNN, SYGVQD (reference sequence). The CDR3 coding sequence is TGCGCCAGGGACCGTGACAGGACAGATACGCAGTATTTT. The encoded protein is CARDRDRTDTQYF.

This clonotype was counted once. The chain couples TRBV25-1 to TRBJ2-3; 9 nucleotides match TRBD2. Germline CDR1 reads MGHDK; CDR2 reads SYGVNS. The CDR3 contains 14 residues. V was clipped by 7 bases and J by 0 bases; unmatched bases: 2. Here the CDR3 reads CASKTSGSTDTQYF. The CDR3 DNA sequence: TGTGCCAGCAAGACTAGCGGAAGCACAGATACGCAGTATTTT.

This clonotype was recorded many times. Just one base apart from a much larger clone, this may be a read error. This chain joins TRBV20-1 and TRBJ2-2; D possibly corresponds to TRBD1 (6 bases). V shed 7 bases and J shed 6 bases, with 24 bases lying between them. Germline V gene data show CDR1 as DFQATT and CDR2 as SNEGSKA (reference sequence). The CDR3 has 16 amino acids. This CDR3 reads CSVTILPTGPAGELFF. For the CDR3, the DNA is TGCAGTGTTACAATCCTCCCCACAGGGCCCGCCGGGGAGCTGTTTTTT.

Comments on this clonotype: At one end the junction does not follow the germline gene, possibly because of a read error. The chain employs TRBV19 and TRBJ2-1, with 8 positions matching TRBD2. CDR1 is LNHDA and CDR2 is SQIVND in the germline V gene (reference sequence). The length of the CDR3 is 13 residues. The CDR3: CVSSIDKAGVRFF. The CDR3 DNA reads TGCGTCAGTAGTATAGATAAAGCGGGAGTGCGGTTCTTC. Combining the CDR3 with reference TRBV19 and TRBJ2-1 gives the whole variable domain DGGITQSPKYLFRKEGQNVTLSCEQNLNHDAMYWYRQDPGQGLRLIYYSQIVNDFQKGDIAEGYSVSREKKESFPLTVTSAQKNPTAFYLCVSSIDKAGVRFFGPGTRLTVL.

This clonotype showed up many times. The CDR3 loop is CSVEGTRYTEAFF. As DNA, the CDR3 is TGCAGTGTCGAGGGGACGAGGTACACTGAAGCTTTCTTT. The chain couples TRBV20-1 to TRBJ1-1, with D perhaps TRBD1 (5 bases). Trimming shortened V by 7 bases and J by 3 bases, and 15 bases separated the two germline ends. Germline V gives CDR1 DFQATT, CDR2 SNEGSKA (reference sequence). CDR3 length: 13 amino acids.

By sample share, this clonotype is medium-sized. The V call is TRBV7-2, the J call TRBJ1-6; D is uncertain. V was shortened by 4 bases and J by 15 bases, with 13 bases between the two germline ends. CDR3 size: 12 residues. CDR1 SGHTA and CDR2 FQGNSA come from the germline V gene. Written as DNA, the CDR3 is TGTGCCAGCAGCTCGCAAGGGTTTGACCTCCACTTT. Amino acids: CASSSQGFDLHF.

There are many counts of this clonotype. The CDR3 is CASSFGTEETQYF. CDR3 coding DNA: TGCGCCAGCAGCTTCGGGACTGAAGAGACCCAGTACTTC. The chain is built from TRBV5-1 and TRBJ2-5; TRBD2 might be the D (6 bases). Germline values: CDR1 SGHRS, CDR2 YFSETQ. V dropped 2 bases and J dropped 3 bases, with 8 bases sitting between them. This CDR3 spans 13 amino acids.

This sequence joins TRBV7-8 and TRBJ2-1, with a tentative D call TRBD2 (7 bases). There are 14 residues in the CDR3. CDR1 is SGHVS and CDR2 is FQNEAQ in the germline V gene. V was cut by 6 bases and J by 5 bases, with 14 bases left in between. The DNA for the CDR3 is TGTGCCAGCAGGAAAAGGGGGGGAAACAATGAGCAGTTCTTC. It yields the protein CASRKRGGNNEQFF.

The V call is TRBV7-9, the J call TRBJ1-5, with 7 nucleotides matching TRBD1. The CDR3 spans 13 residues. The germline V gene has CDR1 SEHNR and CDR2 FQNEAQ (reference sequence). V was pared by 5 bases and J by 7 bases, with 5 bases of the junction left unmatched. CDR3 residues: CASSKGANQPQHF. CDR3 in DNA: TGTGCCAGCAGCAAGGGGGCCAACCAGCCCCAGCATTTT.